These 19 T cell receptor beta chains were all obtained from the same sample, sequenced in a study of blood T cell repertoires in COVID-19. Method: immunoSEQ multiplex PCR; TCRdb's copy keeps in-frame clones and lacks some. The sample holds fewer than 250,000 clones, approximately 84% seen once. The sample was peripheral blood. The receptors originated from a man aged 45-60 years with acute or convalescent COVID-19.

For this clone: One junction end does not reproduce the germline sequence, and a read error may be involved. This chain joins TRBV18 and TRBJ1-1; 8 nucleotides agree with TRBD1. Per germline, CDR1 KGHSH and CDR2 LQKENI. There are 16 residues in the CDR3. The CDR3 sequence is CASSPIPTGVNNEAFF. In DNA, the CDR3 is TGTGCCAGCTCACCAATTCCGACAGGGGTGAACAATGAAGCTTTCTTT.

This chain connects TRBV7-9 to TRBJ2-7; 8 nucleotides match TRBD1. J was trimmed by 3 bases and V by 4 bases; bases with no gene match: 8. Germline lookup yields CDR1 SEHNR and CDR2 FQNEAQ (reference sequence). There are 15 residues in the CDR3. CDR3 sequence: CASSSPRTGHYEQYF. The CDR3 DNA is TGTGCCAGCAGCTCACCTAGGACAGGGCACTACGAGCAGTACTTC.

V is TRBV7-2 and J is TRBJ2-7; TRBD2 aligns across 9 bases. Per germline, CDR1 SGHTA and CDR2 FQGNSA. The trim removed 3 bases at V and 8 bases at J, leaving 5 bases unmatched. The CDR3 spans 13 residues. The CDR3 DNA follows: TGTGCCAGCAGCTTCCCTAGCGGGGTGAAGCAGTACTTC. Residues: CASSFPSGVKQYF. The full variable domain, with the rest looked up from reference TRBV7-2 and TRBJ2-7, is GAGVSQSPSNKVTEKGKDVELRCDPISGHTALYWYRQSLGQGLEFLIYFQGNSAPDKSGLPSDRFSAERTGGSVSTLTIQRTQQEDSAVYLCASSFPSGVKQYFGPGTRLTVT.

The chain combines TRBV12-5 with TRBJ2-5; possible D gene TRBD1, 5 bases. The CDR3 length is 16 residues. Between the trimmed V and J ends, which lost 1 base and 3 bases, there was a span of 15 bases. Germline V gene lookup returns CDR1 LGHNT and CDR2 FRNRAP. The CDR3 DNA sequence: TGTGCTAGTGGTTTGGGGACATCCCCCCCCGAAGAGACCCAGTACTTC. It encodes CASGLGTSPPEETQYF. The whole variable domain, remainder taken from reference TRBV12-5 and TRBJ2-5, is DARVTQTPRHKVTEMGQEVTMRCQPILGHNTVFWYRQTMMQGLELLAYFRNRAPLDDSGMPKDRFSAEMPDATLATLKIQPSEPRDSAVYFCASGLGTSPPEETQYFGPGTRLLVL.

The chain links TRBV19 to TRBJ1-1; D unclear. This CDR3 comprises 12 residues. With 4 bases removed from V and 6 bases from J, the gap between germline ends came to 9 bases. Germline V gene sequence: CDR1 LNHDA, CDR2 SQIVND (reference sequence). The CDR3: CASSRHYAEAFF. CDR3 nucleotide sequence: TGTGCCAGTAGTAGGCATTACGCTGAAGCTTTCTTT.

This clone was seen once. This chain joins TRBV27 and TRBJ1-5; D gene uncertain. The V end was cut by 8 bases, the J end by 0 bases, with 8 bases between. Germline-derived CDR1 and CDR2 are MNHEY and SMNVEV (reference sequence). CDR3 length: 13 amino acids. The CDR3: CASGLVSNQPQHF. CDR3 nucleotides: TGTGCCAGCGGGCTCGTTAGCAATCAGCCCCAGCATTTT.

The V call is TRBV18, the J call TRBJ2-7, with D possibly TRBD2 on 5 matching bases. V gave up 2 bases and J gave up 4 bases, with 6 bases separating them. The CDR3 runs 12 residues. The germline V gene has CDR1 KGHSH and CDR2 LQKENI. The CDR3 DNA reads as TGTGCCAGCTCACCAGGAGGTTACGAGCAGTACTTC. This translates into CASSPGGYEQYF. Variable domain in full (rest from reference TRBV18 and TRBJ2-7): NAGVMQNPRHLVRRRGQEARLRCSPMKGHSHVYWYRQLPEEGLKFMVYLQKENIIDESGMPKERFSAEFPKEGPSILRIQQVVRGDSAAYFCASSPGGYEQYFGPGTRLTVT.

The CDR3 spells CSVTQGAETQYF. The DNA of the CDR3 is TGCAGCGTGACTCAGGGGGCCGAGACCCAGTACTTC. V is TRBV29-1 and J is TRBJ2-5, with 8 bases aligning to TRBD1. V shed 6 bases, J shed 5 bases, and the junction held 5 bases outside the gene matches. The CDR3 runs 12 residues. Germline-derived CDR1 and CDR2 are SQVTM and ANQGSEA.

The CDR3 DNA is TGTGCCTCAGAAGCCCGCAGGGAGGGTATCGGGGAGCTGTTTTTT. Its translation is CASEARREGIGELFF. The V gene is TRBV3-1 (or the pseudogene TRBV3-2), the J gene TRBJ2-2; TRBD2 aligns across 7 bases. The CDR3 has 15 amino acids. Germline V lookup: CDR1 LGHDT, CDR2 YNNKEL (reference sequence). After removal of 11 bases from V and 7 bases from J, the junction contained 16 bases not matched to a gene.

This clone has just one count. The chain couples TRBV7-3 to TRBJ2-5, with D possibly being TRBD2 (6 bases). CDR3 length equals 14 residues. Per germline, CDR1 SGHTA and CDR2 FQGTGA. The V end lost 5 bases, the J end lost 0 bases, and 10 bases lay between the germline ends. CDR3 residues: CASSLSGNQETQYF. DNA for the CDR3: TGTGCCAGCAGCCTTAGCGGAAACCAAGAGACCCAGTACTTC.

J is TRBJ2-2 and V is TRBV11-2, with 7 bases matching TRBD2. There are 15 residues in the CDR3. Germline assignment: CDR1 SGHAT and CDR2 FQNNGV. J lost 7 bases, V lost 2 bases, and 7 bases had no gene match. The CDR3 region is CASSLMNSGGGELFF. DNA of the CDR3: TGTGCCAGCAGCTTAATGAATTCGGGGGGCGGGGAGCTGTTTTTT.

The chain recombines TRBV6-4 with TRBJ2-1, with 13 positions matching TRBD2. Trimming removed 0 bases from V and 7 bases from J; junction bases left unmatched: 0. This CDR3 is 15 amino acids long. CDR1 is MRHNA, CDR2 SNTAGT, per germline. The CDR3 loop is CASSDSLAGGNEQFF. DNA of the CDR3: TGTGCCAGCAGTGACTCACTAGCGGGGGGGAATGAGCAGTTCTTC.

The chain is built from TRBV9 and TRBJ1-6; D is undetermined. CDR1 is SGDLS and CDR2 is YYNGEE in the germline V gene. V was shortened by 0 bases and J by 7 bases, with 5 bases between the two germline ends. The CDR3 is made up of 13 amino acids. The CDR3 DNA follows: TGTGCCAGCAGCGTAGTTCAGAATTCACCCCTCCACTTT. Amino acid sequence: CASSVVQNSPLHF.

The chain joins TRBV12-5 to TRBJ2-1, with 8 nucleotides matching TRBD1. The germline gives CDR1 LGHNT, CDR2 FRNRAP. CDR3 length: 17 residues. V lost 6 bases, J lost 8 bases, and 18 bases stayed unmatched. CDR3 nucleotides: TGTGCTAGTGGGATACACGTCCTAACCGGACAGGGTGATGAGCAGTTCTTC. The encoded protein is CASGIHVLTGQGDEQFF.

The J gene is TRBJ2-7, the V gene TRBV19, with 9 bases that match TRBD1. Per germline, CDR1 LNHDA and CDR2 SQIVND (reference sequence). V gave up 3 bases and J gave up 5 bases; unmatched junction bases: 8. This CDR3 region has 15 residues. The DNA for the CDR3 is TGTGCCAGTAGTATGCTGGGACAGGGTTGGCACGAGCAGTACTTC. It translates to CASSMLGQGWHEQYF.

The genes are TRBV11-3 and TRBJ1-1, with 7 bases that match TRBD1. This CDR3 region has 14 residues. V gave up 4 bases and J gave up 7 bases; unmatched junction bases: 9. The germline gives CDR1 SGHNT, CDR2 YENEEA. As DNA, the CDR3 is TGTGCCAGCAGCTCAAAGGGGGCGCGCTTTGAAGCTTTCTTT. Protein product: CASSSKGARFEAFF.

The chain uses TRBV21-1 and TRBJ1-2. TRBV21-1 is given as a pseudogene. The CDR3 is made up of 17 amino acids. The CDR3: CASSKGEGPVAGYGYTF. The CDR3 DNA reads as TGTGCCAGCAGCAAAGGGGAGGGTCCGGTCGCCGGCTATGGCTACACCTTC.

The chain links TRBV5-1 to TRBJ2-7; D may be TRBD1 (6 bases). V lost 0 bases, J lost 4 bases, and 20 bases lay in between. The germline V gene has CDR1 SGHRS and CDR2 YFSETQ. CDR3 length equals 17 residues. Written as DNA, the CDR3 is TGCGCCAGCAGCTTGGCCTCGGGACAAAGGGTTAGTTACGAGCAGTACTTC. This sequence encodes CASSLASGQRVSYEQYF.

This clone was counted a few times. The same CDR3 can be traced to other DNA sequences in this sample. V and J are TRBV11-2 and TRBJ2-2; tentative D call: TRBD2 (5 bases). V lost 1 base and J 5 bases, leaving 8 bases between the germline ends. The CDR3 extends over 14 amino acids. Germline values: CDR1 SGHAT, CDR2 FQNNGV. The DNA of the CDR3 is TGTGCCAGCAGCTTAGTCGGCGGGACCGGGGAGCTGTTTTTT. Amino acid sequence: CASSLVGGTGELFF.